A selection of T cell receptor beta chains follows, all from one sample in a study of T cell responses to AZD1222 COVID-19 vaccine. This table comes from immunoSEQ multiplex PCR, and its TCRdb copy is limited to in-frame clones, with some not included. The data show about 170,000 clones, roughly 92% seen once. Sequencing used peripheral blood, obtained on day 0 of AZD1222 vaccination. Receptor source: an adult in good health. Both conserved end residues are part of each CDR3. D genes are given only for firm matches. Size is omitted from some rows. Given values are once, few, many or a class for expanded clones.

v_gene,abundance,d_gene,j_gene,CDR3aa,CDR3nt
TRBV6-5,-,-,TRBJ1-2,CASSYSGRREGGYTF,TGTGCCAGCAGTTACTCGGGCAGAAGGGAGGGAGGCTACACCTTC
TRBV5-1,few,TRBD1,TRBJ2-1,CASSWNPYRGRHNEQFF,TGCGCCAGCAGCTGGAACCCTTACAGGGGGCGACACAATGAGCAGTTCTTC
TRBV30,-,TRBD1,TRBJ2-5,CAWTLDRGQETQYF,TGTGCCTGGACCCTGGACAGGGGGCAAGAGACCCAGTACTTC
TRBV29-1,-,TRBD1,TRBJ1-5,CSVRDRVDQPQHF,TGCAGCGTCCGGGACAGGGTGGATCAGCCCCAGCATTTT
TRBV12-5,once,-,TRBJ2-7,CASGLVNTLEQYF,TGTGCTAGTGGTTTGGTAAACACTCTCGAGCAGTACTTC
TRBV21-1,-,-,TRBJ1-5,CASSKARDSSNQPQHF,TGTGCCAGCAGCAAAGCCCGGGACAGCAGCAATCAGCCCCAGCATTTT
TRBV10-3,-,-,TRBJ2-3,CANSQDGLSTDTQYF,TGTGCCAATTCACAAGACGGCTTAAGCACAGATACGCAGTATTTT
TRBV5-4,-,-,TRBJ2-6,CASSLDVGGAGANVLTF,TGTGCCAGCAGCTTGGACGTTGGGGGCGCTGGGGCCAACGTCCTGACTTTC
TRBV5-5,-,-,TRBJ2-3,CASSLSITDTQYF,TGTGCCAGCAGCCTCTCAATCACAGATACGCAGTATTTT
TRBV29-1,-,TRBD1,TRBJ1-4,CSVGRTGGNEKLFF,TGCAGCGTGGGAAGGACAGGGGGTAATGAAAAACTGTTTTTT
TRBV27,-,TRBD1,TRBJ2-4,CASSSDRLAKNIQYF,TGTGCCAGCAGTTCGGACAGGTTAGCCAAAAACATTCAGTACTTC
TRBV15,once,TRBD2,TRBJ2-7,CATSRLAGGPPEQYF,TGTGCCACCAGCAGATTAGCGGGAGGGCCCCCCGAGCAGTACTTC
TRBV6-5,once,-,TRBJ1-6,CASSRDRGNSPLHF,TGTGCCAGCAGTCGTGACAGAGGTAATTCACCCCTCCACTTT
TRBV18,-,-,TRBJ1-1,CASSPGGFSTEAFF,TGTGCCAGCTCACCTGGGGGGTTCAGCACTGAAGCTTTCTTT
TRBV19,-,-,TRBJ1-2,CAGGSGGAGGYTF,TGTGCCGGAGGTTCAGGAGGGGCTGGTGGCTACACCTTC
TRBV7-2,-,-,TRBJ1-2,CASSPQGRRGYTF,TGTGCCAGCAGCCCACAGGGAAGGCGCGGCTACACCTTC
TRBV5-6,-,-,TRBJ1-5,CASSRGYNQPQHF,TGTGCCAGCAGCAGGGGGTACAATCAGCCCCAGCATTTT
TRBV3-1/TRBV3-2,-,-,TRBJ2-7,CASSQGLRKQYF,TGTGCCAGCAGCCAAGGCCTACGAAAGCAGTACTTC
TRBV6-1,-,TRBD1,TRBJ2-7,CASSEMGQGSYEQYF,TGTGCCAGCAGTGAAATGGGACAGGGCTCCTACGAGCAGTACTTC
TRBV7-2,-,TRBD1,TRBJ2-2,CASSPIGQGNTGELFF,TGTGCCAGCAGCCCGATTGGACAGGGGAACACCGGGGAGCTGTTTTTT
TRBV18,-,-,TRBJ1-5,CASSPGGSGNQPQHF,TGTGCCAGCTCACCAGGGGGTTCGGGCAATCAGCCCCAGCATTTT
TRBV7-2,-,-,TRBJ2-5,CASSFTHPTRRGLETQYF,TGTGCCAGCAGCTTTACTCACCCCACCCGCAGGGGCTTGGAGACCCAGTACTTC
TRBV3-1/TRBV3-2,-,-,TRBJ2-5,CASSQAAGQETQYF,TGTGCCAGCAGCCAAGCAGCGGGCCAAGAGACCCAGTACTTC
TRBV30,-,TRBD1,TRBJ2-3,CAWTSGQGLTDTQYF,TGTGCCTGGACCTCAGGACAGGGATTGACAGATACGCAGTATTTT
TRBV6-5,-,-,TRBJ1-3,CASSYGDRPTGNTIYF,TGTGCCAGCAGTTACGGAGACAGGCCCACTGGAAACACCATATATTTT
TRBV27,-,-,TRBJ2-2,CASTFRASADHTGELFF,TGTGCCAGCACCTTTAGGGCATCCGCGGATCACACCGGGGAGCTGTTTTTT
TRBV2,-,-,TRBJ1-6,CASSLNQGFGGSPLHF,TGTGCCAGCAGTTTGAACCAGGGTTTTGGCGGTTCACCCCTCCACTTT
TRBV18,-,TRBD2,TRBJ2-7,CASSPLPAGDQEQYF,TGTGCCAGCTCACCACTTCCAGCGGGAGATCAAGAGCAGTACTTC
TRBV18,few,TRBD1,TRBJ1-6,CASSPYRGNNSPLHF,TGTGCCAGCTCACCCTACAGGGGCAATAATTCACCCCTCCACTTT
TRBV7-8,-,TRBD2,TRBJ2-1,CASSLGRLAEIEQFF,TGTGCCAGCAGCTTAGGTAGACTAGCGGAAATTGAACAGTTCTTC
TRBV2,-,-,TRBJ2-7,CASSKEGGRGEQYF,TGTGCCAGCAGCAAAGAGGGGGGTAGGGGAGAGCAGTACTTC